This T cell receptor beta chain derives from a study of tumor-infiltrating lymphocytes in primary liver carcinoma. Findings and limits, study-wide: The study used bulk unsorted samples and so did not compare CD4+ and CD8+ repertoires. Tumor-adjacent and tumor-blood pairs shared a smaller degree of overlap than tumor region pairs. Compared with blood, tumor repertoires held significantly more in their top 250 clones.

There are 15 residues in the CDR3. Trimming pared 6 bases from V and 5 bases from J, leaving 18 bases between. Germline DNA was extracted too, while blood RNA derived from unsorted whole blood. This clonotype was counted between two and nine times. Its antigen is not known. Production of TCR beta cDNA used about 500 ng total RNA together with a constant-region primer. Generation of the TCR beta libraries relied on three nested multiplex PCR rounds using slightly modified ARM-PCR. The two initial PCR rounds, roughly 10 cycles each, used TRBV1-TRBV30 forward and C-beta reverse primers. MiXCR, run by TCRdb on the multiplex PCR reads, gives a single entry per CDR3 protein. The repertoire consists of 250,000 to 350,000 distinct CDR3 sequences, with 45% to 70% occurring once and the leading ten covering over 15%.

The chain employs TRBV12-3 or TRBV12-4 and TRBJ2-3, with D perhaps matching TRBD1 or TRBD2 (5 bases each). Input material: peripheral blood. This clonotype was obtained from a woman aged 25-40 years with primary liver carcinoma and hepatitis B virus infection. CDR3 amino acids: CASSRGTSRGDTQYF. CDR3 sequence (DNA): TGTGCCAGCAGCCGTGGGACCTCCAGAGGAGATACGCAGTATTTT.